The present T cell receptor (beta chain) was sequenced within a study of blood T cells in healthy people across ages. The donors, aged roughly 6 to 100, were healthy Caucasians from Russia. This CDR3 is built from 14 residues. V dropped 5 bases and J dropped 6 bases, with 18 bases sitting between them. Germline V gives CDR1 SGHRS, CDR2 YFSETQ. In the case of this clonotype: Its cognate antigen is unknown.

Study outcomes and limitations: Naive CD4+ cell counts and diversity both ran higher in long-lived than in aged donors.

It was with a sample-barcoded 5' primer and a J-beta primer mix that a second PCR of roughly 6 to 11 cycles was run. Each single sample gave us at least 2.5 million CDR3-containing paired-end reads. Via MiXCR, TCRdb re-called the 5' RACE reads, giving one row per CDR3 protein. The sample includes some 790,000 distinct CDR3 sequences, 29% seen only once; the top ten take around a sixth. The sample consisted of blood. The gene calls are TRBV5-1 and TRBJ2-7; no clear D. The sequence came from an elderly woman in good health. As DNA, the CDR3 is TGCGCCAGCAGACCACTGACGGCGCTCTGCGAGCAGTACTTC. It specifies CASRPLTALCEQYF. The full variable domain, rest sourced from reference TRBV5-1 and TRBJ2-7, is KAGVTQTPRYLIKTRGQQVTLSCSPISGHRSVSWYQQTPGQGLQFLFEYFSETQRNKGNFPGRFSGRQFSNSRSEMNVSTLELGDSALYLCASRPLTALCEQYFGPGTRLTVT.